This entry lists 3 T cell receptor beta chains sequenced from one sample in a study of shared clonotypes between healthy human individuals. As defined, naive CD8 cells were CD45RO-negative and positively selected for CCR7, with terminally differentiated effector memory CD45RA+ cells excluded. The repertoire was sequenced with immunoSEQ multiplex PCR; TCRdb's copy has only in-frame clones and lacks some. The sample yields under 2,000,000 clones, just under 95% seen once. Input material: naive CD8+ T cells sorted from blood. The origin of the receptors is a young man in good health.

V and J are TRBV30 and TRBJ1-1, with no clear D. This CDR3 is built from 13 residues. V dropped 3 bases and J dropped 2 bases, with 10 bases sitting between them. Germline CDR1 reads GTSNPN; CDR2 reads SVGIG (reference sequence). The CDR3 reads CAWSMGGNTEAFF. CDR3 sequence (DNA): TGTGCCTGGAGCATGGGAGGAAACACTGAAGCTTTCTTT. The complete variable domain, with remaining parts taken from reference TRBV30 and TRBJ1-1, reads SQTIHQWPATLVQPVGSPLSLECTVEGTSNPNLYWYRQAAGRGLQLLFYSVGIGQISSEVPQNLSASRPQDRQFILSSKKLLLSDSGFYLCAWSMGGNTEAFFGQGTRLTVV.

DNA for the CDR3: TGCGCCAGCAGCTCCCAAGAGGTTGCACTAGCGGGAGGGTACAATGAGCAGTTCTTC. The encoded protein is CASSSQEVALAGGYNEQFF. This chain joins TRBV4-1 and TRBJ2-1; 13 nucleotides match TRBD2. V gave up 5 bases and J gave up 4 bases; unmatched junction bases: 14. The CDR3 consists of 19 residues. CDR1 MGHRA and CDR2 YSYEKL come from the germline V gene.

This chain joins TRBV5-1 and TRBJ2-3; perhaps TRBD1 as D (8 bases). Trimming stripped 1 base from V and 6 bases from J, with 15 bases between. This CDR3 spans 15 amino acids. Germline V gene sequence: CDR1 SGHRS, CDR2 YFSETQ. CDR3: CASSLTGGVVDTQYF. The CDR3 nucleotides read TGCGCCAGCAGCTTGACAGGGGGGGTCGTCGATACGCAGTATTTT.